This entry concerns a single T cell receptor (beta chain). The antigen this receptor binds is unknown. No base-level quality is on record; no much larger clone is a single base apart. This sample also contains other DNA sequences that code for the same CDR3. This record belongs to a study of T cell responses to AZD1222 COVID-19 vaccine (dated by TCRdb to the early 2020s). Context from the whole study: TCR sequencing was performed for 230 to 250 trial participants, of whom 200 to 220 were given two doses of AZD1222 and around 26 were given two doses of MenACWY control vaccine. Trial participants were enrolled by age into 18-55, 56-69 and 70-plus year subgroups, with around 150, 28 and 57 TCR-sequenced participants respectively.

The germline V gene sets CDR1 to KGHSH and CDR2 to LQKENI. V trim: 0 bases; J trim: 2 bases; unmatched bases: 3. The CDR3 goes from the cysteine to the phenylalanine over 16 residues. The sequence is cut down to CDR3 DNA, 48 bases in frame from base 1. Read against the paper, the sample's time point label means: about 28 days (+/-7) after the second vaccine dose. AZD1222 recipients with second doses at about 4 weeks or about 12 weeks were pooled, because spike-specific TCR depth and breadth did not differ between schedules. Vaccinee samples were obtained from the UK trials COV001 and COV002, which included a single-blind randomized controlled phase 2/3 trial of AZD1222 (ChAdOx1 nCoV-19) in healthy adults. For TCRbeta chain sequencing, PBMC samples were collected from trial participants at day 0 and at day 28 after the second dose. The CDR3 regions of human TCRbeta chains were analyzed by immunosequencing. In the paper's pipeline: Repertoire TCRs were matched against a reference library of SARS-CoV-2-specific TCRs generated with the MIRA antigen-specificity platform. Breadth was defined as the fraction of unique TCRs that were SARS-CoV-2-associated, and depth was defined as the fraction of total T cells that were SARS-CoV-2-associated. Using the MIRA data, each spike-specific TCR was assigned both to the spike region to which the TCR was reactive and to a CD4 or CD8 class. Log10-transformed breadth and depth values were compared by one-way ANOVA with Sidak's multiple comparisons tests. In its TCRdb copy, this immuneACCESS table keeps in-frame sequences only and misses some clones. Where compared with another copy, unresolved V genes explain less than half of these, and the others have no known cause. V and J calls and clone size follow that table, whereas D and trimming were derived from the DNA. The sample profile shows more than 70,000 clones; approximately 90% of them were found once. The ten largest make up 28% of the sample.

What the work shows at the level of the full study, not this receptor alone: The vaccine-associated CD4 TCRs covered the entire spike protein, and the dominant responses fell in regions 160-218 and 743-854. Because no samples from the day 14 peak response were available, repertoires could be characterized only after the peak T cell response. Conclusions about previously exposed vaccinees were limited because only 6 or 7 AZD1222 recipients were SARS-CoV-2 seropositive at baseline. In the small 56-69-year group, the increase in depth fell short of significance, most likely because of low power. Spike-specific TCR breadth and depth rose significantly after two AZD1222 doses compared with day 0 and with MenACWY recipients. Reportedly, almost half of the unique spike-specific TCRs recognized epitopes lying outside the regions that are mutated in the B.1.351 and B.1.1.7 variants. Participants were mostly white British, with more females than males. The authors suggested clonal diversity may have been underestimated.

Sequences were derived from peripheral blood, sampled 28 days after the second AZD1222 dose. The rearranged segments are TRBV18 and TRBJ2-2, and 7 junctional nucleotides match TRBD1. The source of this sequence is an adult who received the AZD1222 COVID-19 vaccine. The CDR3: CASSPPGTVNTGELFF. The DNA reads as follows: TGTGCCAGCTCACCACCCGGGACAGTCAACACCGGGGAGCTGTTTTTT.